A selection of T cell receptor beta chains follows, all from one sample in a study of shared clonotypes between healthy human individuals. Libraries were prepared by immunoSEQ multiplex PCR; TCRdb keeps only in-frame clonotypes and omits some of them. The sample yields about 460,000 clones, 70% to 80% seen once. Sequencing was carried out using PBMCs. The source is a woman between 40 and 50 years old in good health. Some clones in this sample may be carry-over from other donors' samples. CDR3s leave out the opening cysteine and the closing phenylalanine or tryptophan. The order of the fields is J gene, V gene, CDR3 protein.

j_call: TRBJ1-2; v_call: TRBV27; cdr3_aa: ASSWGGGGVYGYT
j_call: TRBJ2-1; v_call: TRBV5-6; cdr3_aa: ASSLEPTYYNEQF
j_call: TRBJ2-7; v_call: TRBV28; cdr3_aa: ASRTGTGGLEQY
j_call: TRBJ2-5; v_call: TRBV7-2; cdr3_aa: ASSLGGAQETQY
j_call: TRBJ2-5; v_call: TRBV29-1; cdr3_aa: SAKQRLQETQY
j_call: TRBJ1-2; v_call: TRBV10-3; cdr3_aa: AISESPLSYGYT
j_call: TRBJ1-2; v_call: TRBV7-9; cdr3_aa: ASSPLDRVHGYT
j_call: TRBJ2-7; v_call: TRBV5-1; cdr3_aa: ASSLGQGMYEQY
j_call: TRBJ2-5; v_call: TRBV19; cdr3_aa: ASSTWGLADQETQY
j_call: TRBJ2-5; v_call: TRBV6-6; cdr3_aa: ASRPGQGSGETQY
j_call: TRBJ2-7; v_call: TRBV5-6; cdr3_aa: ASSFRQGGYGEQY
j_call: TRBJ2-5; v_call: TRBV14; cdr3_aa: ASSPLTGGEETQY
j_call: TRBJ1-3; v_call: TRBV4-3; cdr3_aa: ASSQDRAGPTGNTIY
j_call: TRBJ2-2; v_call: TRBV7-6; cdr3_aa: ASSLGRPGATGELF
j_call: TRBJ1-4; v_call: TRBV29-1; cdr3_aa: SVEGQGDEKLF
j_call: TRBJ2-7; v_call: TRBV10-1; cdr3_aa: ASSLSSSYEQY
j_call: TRBJ1-1; v_call: TRBV7-6; cdr3_aa: ASSSRARWDTEAF
j_call: TRBJ2-5; v_call: TRBV4-1; cdr3_aa: ASSSRETQY
j_call: TRBJ2-5; v_call: TRBV2; cdr3_aa: ASVGIIQETQY
j_call: TRBJ2-1; v_call: TRBV5-1; cdr3_aa: ASSLGASWDEQF
j_call: TRBJ1-2; v_call: TRBV28; cdr3_aa: ASLSRPRTGNYGYT
j_call: TRBJ2-7; v_call: TRBV11-3; cdr3_aa: ASSWGGGPDDEQY
j_call: TRBJ2-7; v_call: TRBV27; cdr3_aa: ASSLGTSPYTEQY
j_call: TRBJ2-3; v_call: TRBV7-7; cdr3_aa: ASSSGQGSADTQY
j_call: TRBJ1-2; v_call: TRBV15; cdr3_aa: ATSRDTNYGYT
j_call: TRBJ2-1; v_call: TRBV19; cdr3_aa: AAMASGYNEQF
j_call: TRBJ2-7; v_call: TRBV6-6; cdr3_aa: ASSYSTSSGDWEQY
j_call: TRBJ2-1; v_call: TRBV5-6; cdr3_aa: ASSRRLAAYNEQF
j_call: TRBJ1-1; v_call: TRBV28; cdr3_aa: ASSGQGGDTEAF
j_call: TRBJ2-7; v_call: TRBV6-1; cdr3_aa: ASRGQGGGEQY
j_call: TRBJ1-4; v_call: TRBV10-3; cdr3_aa: AISELAGTAEKLF